The clone carrying this T cell receptor beta chain has only a few counts. No antigen is known for it. PCR was performed a second time for 7 to 11 cycles using a sample-barcoded 5' primer and a J-beta primer mix. TCRdb called the 5' RACE reads again in MiXCR, with one record for every CDR3 protein. Of 550,000 to 700,000 distinct CDR3 sequences listed, roughly 28% are singletons. This sample stems from a study of blood T cells in healthy people across ages. Peripheral blood samples of around 9.5 milliliters were drawn from each donor. Study-level results: Researchers judged that diversity estimates from one million T cells fell short of true values. Long-lived donors carried more naive CD4+ cells and greater diversity than aged donors.

Looked up from germline, CDR1 is MNHEY and CDR2 is SVGEGT. Losses at the gene ends were 8 bases for V and 2 bases for J; bases not matched to a gene: 9. There are 15 residues in the CDR3. Sequencing used blood. The receptor was isolated from a woman aged 70-85 years in good health. The chain couples TRBV6-2 or TRBV6-3 to TRBJ2-1; 7 positions match TRBD2. DNA of the CDR3: TGTGCCAGCGCTATAGCGGGTGCCACCTACAATGAGCAGTTCTTC. Protein product: CASAIAGATYNEQFF.